This T cell receptor (beta chain) emerged from a study of T-cell reconstitution after alpha-beta-depleted transplantation in children. Study results and limitations: T-cell counts and diversity at one year post-transplant came mainly from newly produced T cells. Surviving recipient T cells and thymic progenitors accounted for the high day-60 TCRbeta diversity observed in some patients. There were reportedly several hundred expanded graft clones from which alpha-beta T cells came about two months after transplant.

Unique molecular identifiers were incorporated during preparation of the TCRbeta library. TCRdb re-analysed the PCR reads in MiXCR, keeping a single row per CDR3 protein. The table records some 190,000 distinct CDR3 sequences, 11% of them present only once. This clonotype was seen repeatedly, ten times or more. Its cognate antigen is unknown. This receptor was obtained from a boy younger than 10 with acute myeloid leukemia, due to receive a stem cell transplant. The sequencing used PBMCs, collected before TCRalphabeta/CD19-depleted stem cell transplant.

This CDR3 is CASSESGVPTEAFF. CDR3 DNA sequence: TGTGCCAGCAGTGAATCTGGGGTGCCCACTGAAGCTTTCTTT. V usage is TRBV25-1 and J usage is TRBJ1-1; D is uncertain. Germline V CDR1 and CDR2: MGHDK, SYGVNS. CDR3 length equals 14 residues. V lost 1 base to trimming and J lost 4 bases, with 10 bases between them.